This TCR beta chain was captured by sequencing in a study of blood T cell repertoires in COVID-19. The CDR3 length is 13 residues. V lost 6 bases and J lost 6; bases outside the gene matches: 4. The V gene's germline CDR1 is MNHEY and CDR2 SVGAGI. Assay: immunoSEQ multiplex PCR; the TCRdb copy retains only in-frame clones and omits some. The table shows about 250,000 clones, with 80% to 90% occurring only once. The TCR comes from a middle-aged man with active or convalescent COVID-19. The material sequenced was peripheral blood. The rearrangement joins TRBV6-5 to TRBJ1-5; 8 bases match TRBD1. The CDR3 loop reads CASSGQGGQPQHF. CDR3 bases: TGTGCCAGCAGCGGACAGGGAGGTCAGCCCCAGCATTTT.